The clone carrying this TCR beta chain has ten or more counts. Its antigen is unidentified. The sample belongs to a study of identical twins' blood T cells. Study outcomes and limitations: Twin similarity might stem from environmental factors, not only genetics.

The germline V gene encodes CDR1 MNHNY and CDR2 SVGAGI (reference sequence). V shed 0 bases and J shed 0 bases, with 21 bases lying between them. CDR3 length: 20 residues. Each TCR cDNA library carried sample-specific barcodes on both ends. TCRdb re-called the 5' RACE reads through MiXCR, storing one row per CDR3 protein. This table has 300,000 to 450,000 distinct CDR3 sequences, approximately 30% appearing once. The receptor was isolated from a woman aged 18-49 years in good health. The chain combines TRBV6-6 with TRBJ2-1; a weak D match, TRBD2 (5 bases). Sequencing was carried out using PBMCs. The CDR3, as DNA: TGTGCCAGCAGTTACTCGTGGGAGAGCTTACGGGAAAGCTCCTACAATGAGCAGTTCTTC. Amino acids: CASSYSWESLRESSYNEQFF.